Listed here is a single TCR beta chain. This clone occurred once. The clone's antigen remains unknown. Per-nucleotide qualities are absent, and no much larger clonotype sits a single base away. The CDR3 covers 14 residues, taking in both the cysteine and the phenylalanine. The only DNA kept is the CDR3, 42 bases in frame from the first base. Clipping removes 4 bases from V and 3 bases from J, with 6 as the unmatched junction base count. As encoded in the germline V gene, CDR1 is SNHLY while CDR2 is FYNNEI. This sample was taken from a study of blood T cell repertoires in COVID-19 (TCRdb year 2020). Regarding the research as a whole: Collaborator samples came from the United States, Italy and Spain and covered acute and convalescent phases of COVID-19. The prospective study material was composed of cDNA or gDNA derived from T cells, B-cell-depleted T cells, or PBMCs. HLA class I and class II types, where available, came from metadata supplied by the sample provider rather than from assay-based typing. Deeply sampled blood TCRbeta repertoires from subjects exposed to, actively infected with, or recovered from COVID-19 were included in the dataset. The repertoires were released in a freely available public database intended as a resource for research on the immune response to SARS-CoV-2. The samples were drawn from the first 160 participants of the ongoing ImmuneRACE study and from over a thousand subjects provided by 6 global collaborators. Nearly every sample came with metadata listing a de-identified subject ID, COVID-19 status, age in years and sex.

TCRbeta CDR3 regions were amplified from genomic DNA using the immunoSEQ Assay, a bias-controlled multiplex PCR. As for the original processing: The number of nucleated cells in each sample was estimated by amplification of reference gene primers within the assay. To quantify the absolute abundance of each unique TCRbeta CDR3 rearrangement, sequence reads were collapsed and filtered. For each sample, productive Simpson clonality was calculated by taking the square root of Simpson's diversity index across productive rearrangements. TCRdb's version of the immuneACCESS table is confined to in-frame rearrangements and falls short of the full clone set. An unresolved V gene accounts for under half of the shortfall where checked; the remainder is of unknown origin. The DNA was the basis for D and trimming; V, J and clone size are from that table. This sample lists 200,000 to 250,000 clones; 65% to 90% were detected once. Less than 7.5% of the sample goes to the ten largest clones.

Each collaborating institution followed its own protocols to collect whole blood in K2EDTA tubes. For TCRbeta analysis, collaborators shipped samples as frozen whole blood, isolated PBMCs, or DNA extracted from either of those sample types. Overall study results and their limits: The amount of clinical and demographic metadata varied by source and participant and was provided uncurated.

The material sequenced was peripheral blood. The sequence joins TRBV2 to TRBJ2-7; TRBD2 fits 7 bases in the junction. This TCR was recovered from a woman between 50 and 59 years old with acute or convalescent COVID-19. The CDR3 sequence is CASSGGTTRYEQYF. In nucleotides, the sequence is TGTGCCAGCAGTGGAGGGACTACCCGCTACGAGCAGTACTTC.